Presented here are 5 T cell receptor beta chains from one specimen sequenced in a study of identical twins. TCRdb re-analysed the 5' RACE reads in MiXCR, keeping a single row per CDR3 protein. The sample holds some 230,000 distinct CDR3 sequences, over 5.5% seen once. These same records also appear under a second study, on T cells expressing NK-cell markers.

The specimen sequenced was CD8+ T cells sorted from blood. The receptors derive from a woman between 18 and 29 years old in good health.

The V gene is TRBV2, the J gene TRBJ2-3; a possible D gene is TRBD2 (5 bases). Germline assignment: CDR1 SNHLY and CDR2 FYNNEI. Trimming stripped 6 bases from V and 2 bases from J, with 12 bases between. The CDR3 is 14 residues long. The chain's CDR3 is CASRTPGSTDTQYF. CDR3 DNA sequence: TGTGCCAGCAGAACCCCGGGGTCCACAGATACGCAGTATTTT.

The table lists this clonotype with many counts. This chain uses TRBV12-3 or TRBV12-4 with TRBJ1-1; unclear D gene. The CDR3 contains 14 residues. The V and J ends lost 0 bases and 3 bases respectively, with 8 bases between them. CDR3 sequence reads: CASSLAPTDTEAFF. CDR3 DNA: TGTGCCAGCAGTTTAGCGCCAACAGACACTGAAGCTTTCTTT.

For the CDR3, the DNA is TGTGCCAGCAGTTTAACGGGGGCGACGATGGATGAGCAGTTCTTC. It encodes CASSLTGATMDEQFF. The rearrangement joins TRBV12-3 or TRBV12-4 to TRBJ2-1; the D call may be TRBD1 or TRBD2 (6 bases each). The CDR3 runs to 15 residues. V shed 2 bases and J shed 8 bases, with 16 bases lying between them.

This clonotype was picked up many times. The rearrangement joins TRBV27 to TRBJ2-2; D is ambiguous. Germline V gene lookup returns CDR1 MNHEY and CDR2 SMNVEV (reference sequence). CDR3 length: 16 amino acids. V lost 8 bases and J lost 1, with 17 bases in between. The CDR3 spells CASLPLGGENTGELFF. In nucleotides, the CDR3 is TGTGCCAGCCTACCACTGGGTGGGGAGAACACCGGGGAGCTGTTTTTT.

This clonotype was seen a few times. The chain combines TRBV14 with TRBJ1-3; D is undetermined. The CDR3 has 15 residues. The V gene's germline CDR1 is SGHDN and CDR2 FVKESK. Between the trimmed V and J ends, which lost 1 base and 1 base, there was a span of 8 bases. CDR3 protein: CASSQAWGSGNTIYF. The CDR3 nucleotides are TGTGCCAGCAGCCAAGCCTGGGGATCTGGAAACACCATATATTTT.